These 20 T cell receptor beta chains originate from one sample sequenced in a study of vaccination effects on CD4 cells after COVID-19. These receptors' antigens are unknown. Assay used: immunoSEQ multiplex PCR; TCRdb lists only in-frame clones, some missing. The top ten clones hold 2% of a sample with 64,000 or so clones, roughly 80% of them seen once. Before sequencing took place, the ViraFEST assay used viral peptide pools to expand antigen-specific CD4+ T cells. Culture proceeded for approximately nine days, and CD4+ T cells were then isolated. It was two doses of either the BNT162b2 or mRNA-1273 vaccine that participants received. The material was CD4+ T cells from PBMCs cultured with HCoV-OC43 spike peptides, obtained after COVID-19 vaccination. Subset specified: HCoV-OC43 spike overlapping peptide pool stimulation. These receptors were obtained from a human donor who received a COVID-19 vaccine.

This sequence joins TRBV7-3 and TRBJ2-3; possibly TRBD2 for D (5 bases). Deletions cut 5 bases from V and 1 base from J, with 10 bases between. The CDR3 totals 14 residues. Germline V lookup: CDR1 SGHTA, CDR2 FQGTGA. This chain's CDR3 is CASSRTGGTDTQYF. CDR3 DNA: TGTGCCAGCAGCAGGACCGGGGGCACAGATACGCAGTATTTT.

This clone came up a few times. The chain uses TRBV2 and TRBJ2-7; TRBD1 matches at 9 bases. V trimming: 5 bases; J trimming: 6 bases; junction bases outside the gene matches: 5. The CDR3 covers 13 residues. The germline V gene has CDR1 SNHLY and CDR2 FYNNEI. CDR3 DNA sequence: TGTGCCAGCAGTCAACAGGGGGCGGGCGAGCAGTACGTC. Protein sequence: CASSQQGAGEQYV.

The genes are TRBV4-1 and TRBJ2-3; 16 nucleotides line up with TRBD2. The CDR3 consists of 18 residues. Germline V lookup: CDR1 MGHRA, CDR2 YSYEKL. The trim removed 2 bases at V and 6 bases at J, leaving 8 bases unmatched. CDR3 nucleotide sequence: TGCGCCAGCAGCCAATCCGGGACTAGCGGGGGGGGCGTGGATACGCAGTATTTT. Protein sequence: CASSQSGTSGGGVDTQYF.

V and J are TRBV12-3 or TRBV12-4 and TRBJ1-5; tentatively, D is TRBD1 (6 bases). V was cut by 5 bases and J by 4 bases, with 9 bases left in between. The length of the CDR3 is 13 residues. The CDR3 DNA reads as TGTGCCAGCAGTCGACAGGTGAATCAGCCCCAGCATTTT. This encodes CASSRQVNQPQHF.

V is TRBV4-1 and J is TRBJ2-5; 7 nucleotides line up with TRBD1. This CDR3 is 15 amino acids long. Trimming at V came to 3 bases and at J to 4 bases, leaving 8 bases not matched to a gene. In germline, CDR1 is MGHRA, CDR2 YSYEKL. The CDR3: CASSHHTGDPETQYF. The DNA of the CDR3 is TGCGCCAGCAGCCACCATACAGGGGATCCAGAGACCCAGTACTTC.

The chain joins TRBV6-6 to TRBJ1-2; D uncertain. The CDR3 spans 12 residues. In germline, CDR1 is MNHNY, CDR2 SVGAGI (reference sequence). Trimming took 4 bases from V and 2 from J, leaving 5 bases between them. The CDR3 bases are TGTGCCAGCAGTTCAGAGAACTATGGCTACACCTTC. Its protein product is CASSSENYGYTF.

This chain uses TRBV28 with TRBJ2-5; D call uncertain. Trimming took off 2 bases at V and 7 bases at J, with 5 bases between the two ends. CDR3 length: 11 amino acids. Germline CDR1 and CDR2: MDHEN and SYDVKM. The DNA of the CDR3 is TGTGCCAGCAGTTTAAGAGGGACCCAGTACTTC. Its translation: CASSLRGTQYF.

This clone came up a few times. The rearrangement uses TRBV7-2 and TRBJ2-7; 11 nucleotides align to TRBD2. The length of the CDR3 is 15 residues. Germline V lookup: CDR1 SGHTA, CDR2 FQGNSA. The ends lost 4 bases at V and 7 bases at J; junction bases unmatched: 9. This chain's CDR3 is CASSSEIAGGREQYV. The CDR3 region has the DNA TGTGCCAGCAGCTCCGAGATAGCGGGGGGGCGTGAGCAGTACGTC.

J is TRBJ2-2 and V is TRBV10-3; weak D call: TRBD2 (5 bases). Germline V gene data show CDR1 as ENHRY and CDR2 as SYGVKD. V was clipped by 2 bases and J by 7 bases, with 8 bases between them. This CDR3 is 13 amino acids long. The CDR3 reads CAISEGGGGELFF. The DNA for the CDR3 is TGTGCCATCAGTGAGGGAGGAGGCGGGGAGCTGTTTTTT.

V is TRBV30 and J is TRBJ2-2, with a possible D match to TRBD1 (6 bases). The CDR3 is 14 amino acids. Germline V gene data show CDR1 as GTSNPN and CDR2 as SVGIG (reference sequence). Trimming took off 4 bases at V and 0 bases at J, with 9 bases between the two ends. The chain's CDR3 is CAWKQGANTGELFF. DNA for the CDR3: TGTGCCTGGAAACAGGGCGCGAACACCGGGGAGCTGTTTTTT.

In its sample, this clone was seen a few times. The chain employs TRBV7-3 and TRBJ1-1, with unresolved D. This CDR3 comprises 13 residues. Trimming shortened V by 2 bases and J by 1 base, and 5 bases separated the two germline ends. CDR1 and CDR2 (germline): SGHTA, FQGTGA. The CDR3 reads CASSLSANTEAFF. In nucleotides, the CDR3 is TGTGCCAGCAGCTTATCGGCGAACACTGAAGCTTTCTTT.

The V call is TRBV24-1, the J call TRBJ1-5; D is perhaps TRBD1 (6 bases). CDR3 length: 13 residues. Trimming stripped 12 bases from V and 1 base from J, with 12 bases between. Looked up from germline, CDR1 is KGHDR and CDR2 is SFDVKD. Here the CDR3 DNA reads TGTGCCGTCAGGGGATGGAGCAATCAGCCCCAGCATTTT. This codes for CAVRGWSNQPQHF.

Here the CDR3 DNA reads TGCGCCAGCAGCCGAGGACAGGGGGCAGATACGCAGTATTTT. This translates into CASSRGQGADTQYF. The chain has TRBV5-1 and TRBJ2-3; 10 positions match TRBD1. V was clipped by 4 bases and J by 4 bases; unmatched bases: 3. Germline V gene sequence: CDR1 SGHRS, CDR2 YFSETQ. This CDR3 region has 14 residues.

The chain combines TRBV5-1 with TRBJ1-1; D remains ambiguous. Trimming cost V 4 bases and J 1 base, with 8 bases left between them. CDR3 length: 13 residues. Germline lookup yields CDR1 SGHRS and CDR2 YFSETQ. For the CDR3, the DNA is TGCGCCAGCAGCCGTACACGGAACACTGAAGCTTTCTTT. Translating gives CASSRTRNTEAFF.

The chain is built from TRBV12-5 and TRBJ2-5; TRBD2 matches at 14 bases. The CDR3 spans 16 residues. The V gene end was trimmed by 5 bases and the J gene end by 5 bases; junction bases not matched to a gene: 7. CDR1 is LGHNT, CDR2 FRNRAP, per germline. The CDR3 region has the DNA TGTGCTAGTGGTCCTTGGACTAGCGGGGGGTTTGAGACCCAGTACTTC. Residues: CASGPWTSGGFETQYF.

The CDR3 loop is CASSLVAGGQPNEQFF. CDR3 DNA sequence: TGTGCCAGCAGCTTAGTCGCGGGGGGGCAACCCAATGAGCAGTTCTTC. The chain recombines TRBV7-3 with TRBJ2-1; 9 nucleotides line up with TRBD2. The junction had 8 bases not matched to a gene; V was cut back by 2 bases and J by 6 bases. The CDR3 is 16 amino acids. Germline CDR1 is SGHTA and CDR2 is FQGTGA. Full variable domain (remainder filled in from reference TRBV7-3 and TRBJ2-1): GAGVSQTPSNKVTEKGKYVELRCDPISGHTALYWYRQSLGQGPEFLIYFQGTGAADDSGLPNDRFFAVRPEGSVSTLKIQRTERGDSAVYLCASSLVAGGQPNEQFFGPGTRLTVL.

The gene calls are TRBV6-5 and TRBJ2-3; D possibly matches TRBD1 or TRBD2 (5 bases each). In germline, CDR1 is MNHEY, CDR2 SVGAGI. The CDR3 covers 14 residues. The V end was cut by 5 bases, the J end by 3 bases, with 12 bases between. CDR3 sequence (DNA): TGTGCCAGCAGTCCAGGGTGGGGGACAGATACGCAGTATTTT. Protein sequence: CASSPGWGTDTQYF.

The J gene is TRBJ1-6, the V gene TRBV9; 7 bases are a match to TRBD1. Unmatched junction bases numbered 4, after V lost 3 bases and J lost 7 bases. Germline CDR1 and CDR2: SGDLS and YYNGEE. CDR3 length: 14 residues. The CDR3 is CASSAGTANSPLHF. In nucleotides, the CDR3 is TGTGCCAGCAGCGCGGGGACAGCAAATTCACCCCTCCACTTT.

This sequence joins TRBV29-1 and TRBJ2-5; weak D call: TRBD1 (6 bases). CDR3 length: 14 amino acids. Deletions cut 7 bases from V and 5 bases from J, with 20 bases between. Germline values: CDR1 SQVTM, CDR2 ANQGSEA. The CDR3 is CSGTSIQGLETQYF. CDR3 nucleotide sequence: TGCAGCGGAACCTCCATACAGGGTTTGGAGACCCAGTACTTC.

The chain recombines TRBV6-6 with TRBJ2-2, with D hard to call. There are 14 residues in the CDR3. The V gene's germline CDR1 is MNHNY and CDR2 SVGAGI (reference sequence). The germline V and J ends were trimmed by 2 bases and 3 bases, with 7 bases remaining between them. The CDR3 reads CASSYRADTGELFF. The CDR3 nucleotides read TGTGCCAGCAGTTACCGGGCCGACACCGGGGAGCTGTTTTTT.